This TCR beta chain stems from a study of cytomegalovirus exposure and HLA in healthy donors. Findings and caveats of the study: By a later analysis, the bulk of CMV-associated TCR beta chains appeared HLA-restricted. In vitro confirmation showed three CMV-associated chains to be CMV antigen specific. In an earlier analysis, most TCR beta V segments were productive about 87% or about 30% of the time. What a later analysis reportedly showed was that an Asian-associated ancestry cluster had fewer N-insertions than the 666-donor mean.

60 Vbeta and 13 Jbeta primers were used in PCR. Produced via immunoSEQ multiplex PCR; TCRdb's table is partial and in-frame only. The sample yields 130,000 or so clones, roughly four fifths seen once. Per germline, CDR1 ENHRY and CDR2 SYGVKD. With 4 bases clipped from V and 10 bases from J, the junction kept 7 bases outside the gene matches. This CDR3 spans 14 amino acids. To note about this clone: Its matching antigen is unknown.

This receptor was obtained from a woman aged 55-75 years in good health and CMV-seronegative. V gene TRBV10-3 combines with J gene TRBJ1-6; 7 bases align to TRBD1. The sequenced sample consisted of PBMCs. In DNA form, the CDR3 reads TGTGCCATCAGTGGAGGAACAGGGGTATCACCCCTCCACTTT. This sequence encodes CAISGGTGVSPLHF.